Presented here are 9 T cell receptor beta chains from one specimen sequenced in a study of blood T cell repertoires in COVID-19. The repertoire was sequenced with immunoSEQ multiplex PCR; TCRdb's copy has only in-frame clones and lacks some. The table records 160,000 or so clones, roughly 90% of them present only once. Sequenced material: peripheral blood. These receptors originate from a man in his 60s with active or convalescent COVID-19.

The chain combines TRBV5-1 with TRBJ1-4; D perhaps matches TRBD1 (5 bases). The germline V and J ends were trimmed by 0 bases and 0 bases, with 9 bases remaining between them. The CDR3 contains 16 residues. Germline V CDR1 and CDR2: SGHRS, YFSETQ. In DNA form, the CDR3 reads TGCGCCAGCAGCTTGGGCACAGGTACAACTAATGAAAAACTGTTTTTT. Its protein product is CASSLGTGTTNEKLFF.

The genes are TRBV19 and TRBJ1-5, with TRBD1 identical over 8 bases. Germline values: CDR1 LNHDA, CDR2 SQIVND (reference sequence). V trimming: 10 bases; J trimming: 5 bases; junction bases outside the gene matches: 13. The CDR3 is 15 residues long. The CDR3 coding sequence is TGTGCCACGAGGGCAGGGGGCGCGTTCTATCAGCCCCAGCATTTT. This sequence encodes CATRAGGAFYQPQHF.

The rearrangement uses TRBV5-6 and TRBJ2-1, with 9 bases aligning to TRBD2. Per the germline V gene, CDR1 is SGHDT and CDR2 is YYEEEE. Trimming at V came to 4 bases and at J to 4 bases, leaving 3 bases not matched to a gene. The CDR3 totals 14 residues. The CDR3 region has the DNA TGTGCCAGCAGCCCGCTAGCGGGATACAATGAGCAGTTCTTC. Amino acid sequence: CASSPLAGYNEQFF. The full variable domain, completed using reference TRBV5-6 and TRBJ2-1, is DAGVTQSPTHLIKTRGQQVTLRCSPKSGHDTVSWYQQALGQGPQFIFQYYEEEERQRGNFPDRFSGHQFPNYSSELNVNALLLGDSALYLCASSPLAGYNEQFFGPGTRLTVL.

This clone was found once. V gene TRBV5-1 combines with J gene TRBJ1-2; D possibly corresponds to TRBD1 (5 bases). CDR1 is SGHRS, CDR2 YFSETQ, per germline. Trimming took 7 bases from V and 6 from J, leaving 19 bases between them. The CDR3 is 14 residues long. CDR3 nucleotides: TGCGCCAGCGGCGGGGCTGGGTTGACTGATGGCTACACCTTC. Translated, it gives CASGGAGLTDGYTF.

The V call is TRBV23-1, the J call TRBJ1-1; 8 nucleotides line up with TRBD1. TRBV23-1 is noted as an ORF with a role that remains uncertain. CDR3 length equals 12 residues. V lost 5 bases, J lost 11 bases, and 7 bases stayed unmatched. CDR3 nucleotide sequence: TGCGCCAGCAGTTATTCCCAGGGGGCGGCTTTCTTT. Translation gives CASSYSQGAAFF.

The chain is built from TRBV4-2 and TRBJ2-1; 14 bases are a match to TRBD2. Germline CDR1 reads LGHNA; CDR2 reads YNFKEQ. CDR3 length equals 16 residues. Unmatched junction bases numbered 4, after V lost 3 bases and J lost 6 bases. Written as DNA, the CDR3 is TGTGCCAGCAGCCAGGCCGGGACTAGCGGGGGCAATGAGCAGTTCTTC. This encodes CASSQAGTSGGNEQFF.

The chain is built from TRBV7-8 and TRBJ2-5; TRBD2 agrees at 14 bases. J was trimmed by 4 bases and V by 4 bases; bases with no gene match: 2. There are 15 residues in the CDR3. Germline-derived CDR1 and CDR2 are SGHVS and FQNEAQ. DNA of the CDR3: TGTGCCAGCAGCTCCGGACTAGCGGGAGGAGAGACCCAGTACTTC. Translated, it gives CASSSGLAGGETQYF.

CDR3 protein: CASSSWTGPYGYTF. CDR3 sequence (DNA): TGTGCCAGCAGTTCCTGGACAGGACCTTATGGCTACACCTTC. V is TRBV2 and J is TRBJ1-2, with 7 positions matching TRBD1. The V gene end was trimmed by 5 bases and the J gene end by 5 bases; junction bases not matched to a gene: 8. The CDR3 runs to 14 residues. CDR1 SNHLY and CDR2 FYNNEI come from the germline V gene.

V gene TRBV4-2 combines with J gene TRBJ1-1; 9 nucleotides agree with TRBD1. From germline, CDR1 is LGHNA and CDR2 YNFKEQ. After removal of 4 bases from V and 5 bases from J, the junction contained 8 bases not matched to a gene. The CDR3 extends over 15 amino acids. This chain's CDR3 is CASSPKNRGHTEAFF. The DNA of the CDR3 is TGTGCCAGCAGCCCTAAGAACAGGGGGCATACTGAAGCTTTCTTT.